The 15 T cell receptor beta chains presented below share a single source sample, sequenced in a study of blood T cell repertoires in COVID-19 (dated by TCRdb to the early 2020s). Libraries were made using the immunoSEQ multiplex PCR assay. The source is immuneACCESS, and TCRdb retained only in-frame sequences with V and J called. Part of the clones is not carried over; for the studies checked, unresolved V genes explain less than half of this, and the remainder is unexplained. The sample table holds 150,000 to 200,000 clones, of which around 79% were seen once. The top ten clonotypes cover 9.5% to 12% of the sample. Sequencing was done on a sample of PBMCs or T cells enriched from blood (not recorded which). These TCRs come from a man in his forties or fifties who had recovered from COVID-19.

The chain is built from TRBV28 and TRBJ2-7; TRBD2 aligns across 8 bases. The CDR3 runs to 15 residues. V shed 3 bases and J 6 bases; nucleotides not matched to a gene: 10. Germline lookup yields CDR1 MDHEN and CDR2 SYDVKM. The CDR3 here is CASSFPGTSLSEQYF. CDR3 nucleotides: TGTGCCAGCAGTTTTCCAGGGACTAGTCTTTCCGAGCAGTACTTC.

CDR3 in amino acids: CASSSETGGNEKLFF. The CDR3 DNA reads TGTGCCAGCAGCTCGGAGACAGGGGGAAATGAAAAACTGTTTTTT. This chain links TRBV6-5 with TRBJ1-4, with 9 bases fitting TRBD1. In germline, CDR1 is MNHEY, CDR2 SVGAGI. J was trimmed by 5 bases and V by 6 bases; bases with no gene match: 7. This CDR3 is 15 amino acids long.

This clone was detected only a few times. The chain uses TRBV20-1 and TRBJ2-7; 8 bases fit TRBD1. This CDR3 spans 14 amino acids. Losses at the gene ends were 3 bases for V and 2 bases for J; bases not matched to a gene: 6. Germline V gene data show CDR1 as DFQATT and CDR2 as SNEGSKA (reference sequence). The CDR3 here is CSASVGQAPYEQYF. CDR3 coding DNA: TGCAGTGCTAGTGTGGGACAGGCCCCCTACGAGCAGTACTTC.

V is TRBV2 and J is TRBJ2-7; 10 positions agree with TRBD1. The germline gives CDR1 SNHLY, CDR2 FYNNEI. This CDR3 has 16 residues. The ends lost 4 bases at V and 0 bases at J; junction bases unmatched: 6. The CDR3 sequence is CASSGRQGASSYEQYF. The CDR3 nucleotides read TGTGCCAGCAGTGGAAGACAGGGGGCGAGCTCCTACGAGCAGTACTTC.

The J gene is TRBJ2-7, the V gene TRBV3-1 (or the pseudogene TRBV3-2); 10 nucleotides match TRBD2. CDR1 and CDR2 (germline): LGHDT, YNNKEL (reference sequence). This CDR3 contains 14 residues. The trim removed 4 bases at V and 3 bases at J, leaving 3 bases unmatched. DNA for the CDR3: TGTGCCAGCAGCCGAGCTAGCGGGGGCTACGAGCAGTACTTC. Protein product: CASSRASGGYEQYF.

The V gene is TRBV2, the J gene TRBJ1-1; D is unclear. This CDR3 is built from 14 residues. CDR1 and CDR2 from the germline V gene are SNHLY and FYNNEI. The ends were cut back, 5 bases at V and 6 bases at J, with 16 bases in the middle. CDR3 bases: TGTGCCAGCAGTATTGTAGACAAAATGGCTGAAGCTTTCTTT. Translating it yields CASSIVDKMAEAFF.

The chain links TRBV7-3 to TRBJ2-4; 7 nucleotides align to TRBD2. Germline CDR1 is SGHTA and CDR2 is FQGTGA. With 5 bases clipped from V and 3 bases from J, the junction kept 10 bases outside the gene matches. This CDR3 comprises 16 residues. Written as DNA, the CDR3 is TGTGCCAGCAGCGAGACAGCATCGGGGGGCAAAAACATTCAGTACTTC. It specifies CASSETASGGKNIQYF.

In this sample, this clone turned up a few times. The chain links TRBV18 to TRBJ1-2; TRBD1 matches at 9 bases. The V segment lost 3 bases and the J segment 12 bases; nucleotides outside the gene matches: 11. The CDR3 runs to 14 residues. CDR1 is KGHSH and CDR2 is LQKENI in the germline V gene. This chain's CDR3 is CASSPTGTGPSNTF. Here the CDR3 DNA reads TGTGCCAGCTCACCCACCGGGACAGGGCCTTCTAACACCTTC.

V and J are TRBV9 and TRBJ1-1; TRBD1 is a possible D gene (5 bases). The CDR3 spans 15 residues. The ends were cut back, 0 bases at V and 3 bases at J, with 12 bases in the middle. The germline V gene has CDR1 SGDLS and CDR2 YYNGEE. CDR3 nucleotides: TGTGCCAGCAGCGTAGTGCGGGGCCGGCACACTGAAGCTTTCTTT. It codes for CASSVVRGRHTEAFF.

V gene TRBV11-2 combines with J gene TRBJ2-7; maybe TRBD2 (6 bases). This CDR3 has 16 amino acids. Germline V gene sequence: CDR1 SGHAT, CDR2 FQNNGV. V was pared by 3 bases and J by 4 bases, with 19 bases between. The CDR3 protein is CASSFYRGTGPYEQYF. The DNA for the CDR3 is TGTGCCAGCAGCTTTTATCGGGGGACGGGGCCTTACGAGCAGTACTTC.

This rearrangement joins TRBV7-3 to TRBJ2-1; TRBD2 agrees at 7 bases. Looked up from germline, CDR1 is SGHTA and CDR2 is FQGTGA. The CDR3 covers 12 residues. J gave up 9 bases and V 2 bases, and 1 base lay outside the gene matches. The CDR3 DNA follows: TGTGCCAGCAGCTTAGTAGCGGGTGAGCAGTTCTTC. This codes for CASSLVAGEQFF.

The rearrangement links TRBV25-1 to TRBJ1-2; D might be TRBD1 (5 bases). V lost 4 bases and J 4 bases, leaving 10 bases between the germline ends. Germline V gene lookup returns CDR1 MGHDK and CDR2 SYGVNS. The CDR3 extends over 13 amino acids. CDR3 amino acids: CASSGVGAYGYTF. In nucleotides, the CDR3 is TGTGCCAGCAGTGGGGTAGGGGCCTATGGCTACACCTTC.

This clone was seen a few times. This chain links TRBV19 with TRBJ1-5; 8 bases are a match to TRBD1. The germline CDR1 and CDR2 sequences are LNHDA and SQIVND (reference sequence). Unmatched junction bases numbered 8, after V lost 4 bases and J lost 3 bases. The CDR3 covers 16 residues. The CDR3 sequence: CASSTPDRGNNQPQHF. DNA of the CDR3: TGTGCCAGTAGTACCCCCGACAGGGGAAACAATCAGCCCCAGCATTTT. Full variable domain (outside the CDR3, taken from reference TRBV19 and TRBJ1-5): DGGITQSPKYLFRKEGQNVTLSCEQNLNHDAMYWYRQDPGQGLRLIYYSQIVNDFQKGDIAEGYSVSREKKESFPLTVTSAQKNPTAFYLCASSTPDRGNNQPQHFGDGTRLSIL.

The V gene is TRBV5-6, the J gene TRBJ2-5, with 7 nucleotides matching TRBD1. Germline V CDR1 and CDR2: SGHDT, YYEEEE. The CDR3 loop spans 14 amino acids. V dropped 2 bases and J dropped 5; count of bases not matched to a gene: 6. The CDR3 spells CASSFGQGQETQYF. For the CDR3, the DNA is TGTGCCAGCAGCTTTGGGCAGGGACAGGAGACCCAGTACTTC. Full variable domain (remainder filled in from reference TRBV5-6 and TRBJ2-5): DAGVTQSPTHLIKTRGQQVTLRCSPKSGHDTVSWYQQALGQGPQFIFQYYEEEERQRGNFPDRFSGHQFPNYSSELNVNALLLGDSALYLCASSFGQGQETQYFGPGTRLLVL.

The chain couples TRBV7-9 to TRBJ1-5; 10 positions agree with TRBD1. The CDR3 is 16 residues long. Germline V gene lookup returns CDR1 SEHNR and CDR2 FQNEAQ (reference sequence). The ends lost 3 bases at V and 2 bases at J; junction bases unmatched: 4. This CDR3 is CASSLVGTGGNQPQHF. CDR3 in DNA: TGTGCCAGCAGCTTGGTCGGGACAGGGGGCAATCAGCCCCAGCATTTT.